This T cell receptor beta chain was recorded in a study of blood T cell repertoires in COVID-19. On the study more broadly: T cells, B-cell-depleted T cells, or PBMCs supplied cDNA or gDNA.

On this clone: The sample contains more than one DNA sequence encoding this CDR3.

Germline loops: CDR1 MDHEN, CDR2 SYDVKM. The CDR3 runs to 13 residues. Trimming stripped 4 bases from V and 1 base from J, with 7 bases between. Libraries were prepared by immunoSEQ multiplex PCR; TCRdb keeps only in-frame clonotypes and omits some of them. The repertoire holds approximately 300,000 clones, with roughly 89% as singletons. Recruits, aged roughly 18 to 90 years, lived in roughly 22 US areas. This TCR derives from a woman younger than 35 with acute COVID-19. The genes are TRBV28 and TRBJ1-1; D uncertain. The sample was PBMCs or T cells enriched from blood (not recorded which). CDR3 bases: TGTGCCAGCAGTTGGGCGGGGAACACTGAAGCTTTCTTT. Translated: CASSWAGNTEAFF.